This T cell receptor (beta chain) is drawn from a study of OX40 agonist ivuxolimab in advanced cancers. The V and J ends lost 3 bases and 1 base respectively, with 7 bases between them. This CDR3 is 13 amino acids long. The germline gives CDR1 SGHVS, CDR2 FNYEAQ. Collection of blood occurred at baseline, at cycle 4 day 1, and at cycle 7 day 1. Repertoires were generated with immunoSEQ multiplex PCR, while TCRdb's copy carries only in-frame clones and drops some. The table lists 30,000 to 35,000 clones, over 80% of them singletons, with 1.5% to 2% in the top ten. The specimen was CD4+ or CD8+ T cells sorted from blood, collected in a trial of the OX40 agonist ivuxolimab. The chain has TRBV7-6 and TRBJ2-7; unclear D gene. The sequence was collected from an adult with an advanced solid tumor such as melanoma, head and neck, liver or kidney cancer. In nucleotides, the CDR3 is TGTGCCAGCAGCTTTCCCGTGTCCTACGAGCAGTACTTC. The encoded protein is CASSFPVSYEQYF.